Listed below are T cell receptor beta chains from one sample, sequenced in a study of T cell responses to AZD1222 COVID-19 vaccine. Clones were sequenced by immunoSEQ multiplex PCR, and TCRdb holds only the in-frame ones, with some missing. The table includes about 170,000 clones, roughly 85% detected once. The source material was peripheral blood, sampled 28 days after the second AZD1222 dose. These receptors originate from an adult who received the AZD1222 COVID-19 vaccine. Each CDR3 is given with its conserved first and last residue. A D gene is named only where the DNA matches it firmly. The size entry is marked missing in some rows and otherwise reads once, few, many or a size class.

J gene: TRBJ1-6
D gene: TRBD1
V gene: TRBV3-1/TRBV3-2
clone size: -
CDR3 DNA: TGTGCCAGCAGCCCTAACCTACAGGGGCCACCCCTCCACTTT
CDR3 protein: CASSPNLQGPPLHF

J gene: TRBJ1-5
D gene: TRBD1
V gene: TRBV7-9
clone size: -
CDR3 DNA: TGTGCCAGCAGCTTAACGGGACAGGGGATGAGTCAGCCCCAGCATTTT
CDR3 protein: CASSLTGQGMSQPQHF

J gene: TRBJ1-1
D gene: -
V gene: TRBV5-1
clone size: -
CDR3 DNA: TGCGCCAGCAGCTTGGGACATGGGGGGGCCATGGGGACTGAAGCTTTCTTT
CDR3 protein: CASSLGHGGAMGTEAFF

J gene: TRBJ2-7
D gene: TRBD2
V gene: TRBV9
clone size: -
CDR3 DNA: TGTGCCAGCAGCGTCGCCCTAGCGGGCGATACCTACGAGCAGTACTTC
CDR3 protein: CASSVALAGDTYEQYF

J gene: TRBJ2-7
D gene: -
V gene: TRBV18
clone size: -
CDR3 DNA: TGTGCCAGCTCAAATCAGGATCCACAGTCCTACGAGCAGTACTTC
CDR3 protein: CASSNQDPQSYEQYF

J gene: TRBJ2-2
D gene: TRBD1
V gene: TRBV14
clone size: -
CDR3 DNA: TGTGCCAGCAGCAAATTGGGACAGGGCACCGGGGAGCTGTTTTTT
CDR3 protein: CASSKLGQGTGELFF

J gene: TRBJ2-3
D gene: TRBD1
V gene: TRBV10-3
clone size: -
CDR3 DNA: TGTGCCATCAGTGGGACAGGTGGGACAGATACGCAGTATTTT
CDR3 protein: CAISGTGGTDTQYF

J gene: TRBJ2-1
D gene: -
V gene: TRBV7-2
clone size: -
CDR3 DNA: TGTGCCAGCAGCTCCAGGGTAAGGGGCCGGCATGAGCAGTTCTTC
CDR3 protein: CASSSRVRGRHEQFF

J gene: TRBJ1-4
D gene: -
V gene: TRBV21-1
clone size: few
CDR3 DNA: TGTGCCAGCAGCAAAAGGGGCAGGCTCGGTGAAAAACTGTTTTTT
CDR3 protein: CASSKRGRLGEKLFF

J gene: TRBJ2-3
D gene: -
V gene: TRBV1
clone size: -
CDR3 DNA: TGCACCAGCAGCCAGCATGGAGAAGATACGCAGTATTTT
CDR3 protein: CTSSQHGEDTQYF

J gene: TRBJ2-7
D gene: TRBD1
V gene: TRBV11-2
clone size: -
CDR3 DNA: TGTGCCAGCAGCCCCAGCGACAGGGTCCCCTACGAGCAGTACTTC
CDR3 protein: CASSPSDRVPYEQYF

J gene: TRBJ2-1
D gene: TRBD2
V gene: TRBV7-6
clone size: -
CDR3 DNA: TGTGCCAGCAGCCCTGATTGGGGGGGAGGTGAGCAGTTCTTC
CDR3 protein: CASSPDWGGGEQFF

J gene: TRBJ2-7
D gene: -
V gene: TRBV6-4
clone size: once
CDR3 DNA: TGTGCCAGCAGCCTCCATCCCTGGGGCGAGCAGTACTTC
CDR3 protein: CASSLHPWGEQYF

J gene: TRBJ2-2
D gene: TRBD2
V gene: TRBV5-1
clone size: -
CDR3 DNA: TGCGCCAGCCTCCTGGCCCTCATAGCGGGGGGCACCGGGGAGCTGTTTTTT
CDR3 protein: CASLLALIAGGTGELFF

J gene: TRBJ1-6
D gene: -
V gene: TRBV19
clone size: -
CDR3 DNA: TGTGCCAGTAGCCGATTAGGAACAGGGATTAATTCACCCCTCCACTTT
CDR3 protein: CASSRLGTGINSPLHF

J gene: TRBJ2-5
D gene: TRBD2
V gene: TRBV4-2
clone size: -
CDR3 DNA: TGTGCCAGCAGCCAAGAGCGGGGGGGCCAAGAGACCCAGTACTTC
CDR3 protein: CASSQERGGQETQYF

J gene: TRBJ2-1
D gene: -
V gene: TRBV9
clone size: -
CDR3 DNA: TGTGCCAGCAGCCTAGGACTGGCGGGGGCTTACAATGAGCAGTTCTTC
CDR3 protein: CASSLGLAGAYNEQFF

J gene: TRBJ2-7
D gene: TRBD2
V gene: TRBV11-2
clone size: -
CDR3 DNA: TGTGCCAGCAGCTCCTATAGCGGGGACGCGAAAGCGTACTTC
CDR3 protein: CASSSYSGDAKAYF

J gene: TRBJ2-4
D gene: TRBD1
V gene: TRBV6-5
clone size: -
CDR3 DNA: TGTGCCAGCAGTTACGGACAGGGGGTGAACATTCAGTACTTC
CDR3 protein: CASSYGQGVNIQYF

J gene: TRBJ2-5
D gene: TRBD2
V gene: TRBV7-9
clone size: -
CDR3 DNA: TGTGCCAGCAGCAACCCGTATTCGGGACTAGCGGACCCCGTGGGGCAGTACTTC
CDR3 protein: CASSNPYSGLADPVGQYF

J gene: TRBJ1-5
D gene: TRBD1
V gene: TRBV4-1
clone size: few
CDR3 DNA: TGCGCCAGCAGCCTACCTGACAGGGGGAACAATCAGCCCCAGCATTTT
CDR3 protein: CASSLPDRGNNQPQHF

J gene: TRBJ2-7
D gene: -
V gene: TRBV6-2/TRBV6-3
clone size: -
CDR3 DNA: TGTGCCAGCAGTTACTCCTGGGGTCCGTCCTACGAGCAGTACTTC
CDR3 protein: CASSYSWGPSYEQYF

J gene: TRBJ2-1
D gene: TRBD2
V gene: TRBV4-1
clone size: -
CDR3 DNA: TGCGCCAGCAGCCAAGCGGCGGGGGGCAGCATCAATGAGCAGTTCTTC
CDR3 protein: CASSQAAGGSINEQFF

J gene: TRBJ1-4
D gene: -
V gene: TRBV3-1/TRBV3-2
clone size: -
CDR3 DNA: TGTGCCAGCAGCCCGGGGGGCTTGACTAATGAAAAACTGTTTTTT
CDR3 protein: CASSPGGLTNEKLFF

J gene: TRBJ1-1
D gene: -
V gene: TRBV19
clone size: -
CDR3 DNA: TGTGCCACCAACCAAAGGGGGAACACTGAAGCTTTCTTT
CDR3 protein: CATNQRGNTEAFF

J gene: TRBJ1-5
D gene: -
V gene: TRBV2
clone size: few
CDR3 DNA: TGTGCCAGCCGGCTCGGGGACCAAATTTATAGCAATCAGCCCCAGCATTTT
CDR3 protein: CASRLGDQIYSNQPQHF

J gene: TRBJ2-7
D gene: TRBD2
V gene: TRBV5-1
clone size: -
CDR3 DNA: TGCGCCAGCAGCCCGGCCGGGACTAGCGTCCACGAGCAGTACTTC
CDR3 protein: CASSPAGTSVHEQYF

J gene: TRBJ2-3
D gene: TRBD1
V gene: TRBV19
clone size: -
CDR3 DNA: TGTGCCAGTAGGCGGACAGGACTCACAGATACGCAGTATTTT
CDR3 protein: CASRRTGLTDTQYF

J gene: TRBJ1-1
D gene: TRBD1
V gene: TRBV5-4
clone size: -
CDR3 DNA: TGTGCCAGCAGCCTACAGGGGGTTGGCACTGAAGCTTTCTTT
CDR3 protein: CASSLQGVGTEAFF

J gene: TRBJ2-2
D gene: TRBD2
V gene: TRBV3-1/TRBV3-2
clone size: few
CDR3 DNA: TGTGCCAGCAGCCAAGATAGCGGGTTCGGGGAGCTGTTTTTT
CDR3 protein: CASSQDSGFGELFF

J gene: TRBJ1-5
D gene: -
V gene: TRBV4-1
clone size: -
CDR3 DNA: TGCGCCAGCAGCCAAGGACCAGGGGCAAATCAGCCCCAGCATTTT
CDR3 protein: CASSQGPGANQPQHF

J gene: TRBJ2-2
D gene: TRBD2
V gene: TRBV6-4
clone size: -
CDR3 DNA: TGTGCCAGCAGTGCCCTAGCGGGGGACACCGGGGAGCTGTTTTTT
CDR3 protein: CASSALAGDTGELFF

J gene: TRBJ1-4
D gene: TRBD1
V gene: TRBV5-4
clone size: -
CDR3 DNA: TGTGCCAGCAGCCCACGACAGGGGAGGGATGAAAAACTGTTTTTT
CDR3 protein: CASSPRQGRDEKLFF

J gene: TRBJ1-5
D gene: -
V gene: TRBV2
clone size: -
CDR3 DNA: TGTGCCAGCAGTGAAGATGGACGGTCCCATCAGCCCCAGCATTTT
CDR3 protein: CASSEDGRSHQPQHF

J gene: TRBJ1-6
D gene: -
V gene: TRBV14
clone size: -
CDR3 DNA: TGTGCCAGCAGCCAAGAAGTGTCCTGGAATTCACCCCTCCACTTT
CDR3 protein: CASSQEVSWNSPLHF

J gene: TRBJ1-1
D gene: TRBD1
V gene: TRBV27
clone size: -
CDR3 DNA: TGTGCCAGCAGCTCCGGGACAGGGGCATGGAACACTGAAGCTTTCTTT
CDR3 protein: CASSSGTGAWNTEAFF

J gene: TRBJ2-7
D gene: -
V gene: TRBV5-4
clone size: -
CDR3 DNA: TGTGCCAGCAGCTCCAAGGGGAATCACGAGCAGTACTTC
CDR3 protein: CASSSKGNHEQYF

J gene: TRBJ2-1
D gene: -
V gene: TRBV3-1/TRBV3-2
clone size: -
CDR3 DNA: TGTGCCAGCAGCCAAGGGTTCTACCTCTCCTACAATGAGCAGTTCTTC
CDR3 protein: CASSQGFYLSYNEQFF

J gene: TRBJ1-1
D gene: -
V gene: TRBV21-1
clone size: -
CDR3 DNA: TGTGCCAGAACCAACTTCTCCAGGGCCTCCACGAAACGGACTGAAGCTTTCTTT
CDR3 protein: CARTNFSRASTKRTEAFF

J gene: TRBJ1-6
D gene: -
V gene: TRBV7-9
clone size: -
CDR3 DNA: TGTCCCAGCAGCACGGGGGGGGCTTCGGGCCCGGAATCCTATAATTCACCCCTCCACTTT
CDR3 protein: CPSSTGGASGPESYNSPLHF

J gene: TRBJ1-2
D gene: TRBD1
V gene: TRBV7-9
clone size: -
CDR3 DNA: TGTGCCAGCAGCTTAGCCGACGACAGGGAGAGGTATGGCTACACCTTC
CDR3 protein: CASSLADDRERYGYTF

J gene: TRBJ2-4
D gene: TRBD2
V gene: TRBV7-9
clone size: -
CDR3 DNA: TGTGCCAGCAGCCCTGAACCGGGGGGGAAATTAAACATTCAGTACTTC
CDR3 protein: CASSPEPGGKLNIQYF

J gene: TRBJ1-2
D gene: -
V gene: TRBV4-1
clone size: few
CDR3 DNA: TGCGCCAGCAGCCAACCCAACCAGGGGCGGAGGATCGATGGCTACACCTTC
CDR3 protein: CASSQPNQGRRIDGYTF

J gene: TRBJ2-7
D gene: TRBD1
V gene: TRBV5-1
clone size: -
CDR3 DNA: TGCGCCAGCAGCGGGGGACAGTCCTACGAGCAGTACTTC
CDR3 protein: CASSGGQSYEQYF

J gene: TRBJ1-4
D gene: -
V gene: TRBV7-2
clone size: -
CDR3 DNA: TGTGCCAGCAGTTCACAGGGTGCGCGGTGGACTAATGAAAAACTGTTTTTT
CDR3 protein: CASSSQGARWTNEKLFF

J gene: TRBJ1-1
D gene: -
V gene: TRBV2
clone size: -
CDR3 DNA: TGTGCCAGCAGAGCGGAAGCCATGAACACTGAAGCTTTCTTT
CDR3 protein: CASRAEAMNTEAFF

J gene: TRBJ2-2
D gene: TRBD2
V gene: TRBV5-1
clone size: -
CDR3 DNA: TGCGCCAGCAGCATGGGGCGTGGGACTAGCGGCCTCGGGGAGCTGTTTTTT
CDR3 protein: CASSMGRGTSGLGELFF

J gene: TRBJ2-7
D gene: -
V gene: TRBV27
clone size: -
CDR3 DNA: TGTGCCAGCAGAAGCCCCGGCTACGAGCAGTACTTC
CDR3 protein: CASRSPGYEQYF

J gene: TRBJ2-7
D gene: TRBD1
V gene: TRBV4-1
clone size: -
CDR3 DNA: TGCGCCAGCAGTCAAACGGCCGGACAGGGCTACGAGCAGTACTTC
CDR3 protein: CASSQTAGQGYEQYF

J gene: TRBJ2-7
D gene: TRBD1
V gene: TRBV5-1
clone size: -
CDR3 DNA: TGCGCCAGCAGCCCGGGACAGGGAATCTACGAGCAGTACTTC
CDR3 protein: CASSPGQGIYEQYF

J gene: TRBJ2-2
D gene: TRBD2
V gene: TRBV27
clone size: once
CDR3 DNA: TGTGCCAGCAGTGGACTAGCGGGGGGCCCTATAGCGGGCGGGGAGCTGTTTTTT
CDR3 protein: CASSGLAGGPIAGGELFF

J gene: TRBJ2-2
D gene: TRBD1
V gene: TRBV2
clone size: -
CDR3 DNA: TGTGCCAGCACCCCCCAGGGGGCCATTAACACCGGGGAGCTGTTTTTT
CDR3 protein: CASTPQGAINTGELFF

J gene: TRBJ1-1
D gene: -
V gene: TRBV5-5
clone size: -
CDR3 DNA: TGTGCCAGCAGAACCCTCGGGACGTCGAACACTGAAGCTTTCTTT
CDR3 protein: CASRTLGTSNTEAFF

J gene: TRBJ2-1
D gene: -
V gene: TRBV9
clone size: -
CDR3 DNA: TGTGCCAGCAGCGTAGGGGGAAAGAATGAGCAGTTCTTC
CDR3 protein: CASSVGGKNEQFF

J gene: TRBJ2-7
D gene: -
V gene: TRBV18
clone size: -
CDR3 DNA: TGTGCCAGCTCACCGTCGAGTCGGATCTACGAGCAGTACTTC
CDR3 protein: CASSPSSRIYEQYF

J gene: TRBJ1-4
D gene: -
V gene: TRBV4-1
clone size: -
CDR3 DNA: TGCGCCAGCAGCCAAGAAGGACATGGTAAGGGTGAAAAACTGTTTTTT
CDR3 protein: CASSQEGHGKGEKLFF

J gene: TRBJ2-7
D gene: -
V gene: TRBV19
clone size: -
CDR3 DNA: TGTGCCAGTAGTCCAGGACAGATCGCCTACGAGCAGTACTTC
CDR3 protein: CASSPGQIAYEQYF

J gene: TRBJ2-1
D gene: -
V gene: TRBV7-2
clone size: -
CDR3 DNA: TGTGCCAGCAGCAGCAGGCGATTGACCTCCTACAATGAGCAGTTCTTC
CDR3 protein: CASSSRRLTSYNEQFF

J gene: TRBJ2-7
D gene: -
V gene: TRBV19
clone size: -
CDR3 DNA: TGTGCCAGTAGTATAGGGTGGGGGAACGAGCAGTACTTC
CDR3 protein: CASSIGWGNEQYF

J gene: TRBJ1-5
D gene: -
V gene: TRBV7-9
clone size: -
CDR3 DNA: TGTGCCAGCAGCTTATCGGGGGATAGCAATCAGCCCCAGCATTTT
CDR3 protein: CASSLSGDSNQPQHF